These T cell receptor beta chains were read from a single sample in a study of T cell responses to AZD1222 COVID-19 vaccine. Produced via immunoSEQ multiplex PCR; TCRdb's table is partial and in-frame only. The table includes around 170,000 clones, more than 85% detected once. The starting material was peripheral blood, obtained on day 0 of AZD1222 vaccination. All receptors come from an adult in good health. Both conserved end residues are part of each CDR3. A D gene is named only where the DNA matches it firmly. Size tells how often a clone was seen (once, few, many) or the class of an expanded clone, and some rows leave it out.

d_gene,abundance,j_gene,v_gene,CDR3nt,CDR3aa
-,-,TRBJ1-1,TRBV30,TGTGCCTGGAGTATGGGGGCCGGCCCTGAAGCTTTCTTT,CAWSMGAGPEAFF
-,once,TRBJ1-5,TRBV24-1,TGTGCCACCAGTGAACCTGACAGATCCGACTTGAATTTT,CATSEPDRSDLNF
-,-,TRBJ2-3,TRBV5-1,TGCGCCAGCGGTATGGGAGGATCCCGGATAGATACGCAGTATTTT,CASGMGGSRIDTQYF
-,-,TRBJ1-3,TRBV5-8,TGTGCCAGCATTCTTCGGGTCAGGAACACCATATATTTT,CASILRVRNTIYF
-,-,TRBJ1-3,TRBV9,TGTGCCAGCAGCCAACGCTCGTACTCTGGAAACACCATATATTTT,CASSQRSYSGNTIYF
TRBD2,-,TRBJ2-5,TRBV11-2,TGTGCCAGCAGCCCCCGGGGGGTTGCCGACGGGGAGACCCAGTACTTC,CASSPRGVADGETQYF
TRBD2,-,TRBJ2-5,TRBV10-1,TGCGCCAGCAGTGAAACTAGCGGGAGAGGAGAGACCCAGTACTTC,CASSETSGRGETQYF
-,-,TRBJ1-4,TRBV7-2,TGTGCCAGCAGCCTCACAGGGTCTGGGAATGAAAAACTGTTTTTT,CASSLTGSGNEKLFF
TRBD1,once,TRBJ1-1,TRBV2,TGTGCCAGCACCGAATGGGGGACAGGGGGAGCTTTCTTT,CASTEWGTGGAFF
TRBD1,-,TRBJ1-5,TRBV27,TGTGCCAGCAGTCTACAGGGGAGAGATCAGCCCCAGCATTTT,CASSLQGRDQPQHF
-,-,TRBJ2-3,TRBV24-1,TGTGCCACCAGTGATTCCCGGGGGAGCGGAGACACAGATACGCAGTATTTT,CATSDSRGSGDTDTQYF
TRBD2,-,TRBJ2-2,TRBV6-6,TGTGCCAGCAGGGATACTAGCGGGGAGAACACCGGGGAGCTGTTTTTT,CASRDTSGENTGELFF
-,-,TRBJ2-3,TRBV9,TGTGCCAGCAGCGAGGGGCGGAAGCGGGGCACAGATACGCAGTATTTT,CASSEGRKRGTDTQYF
TRBD2,-,TRBJ2-7,TRBV27,TGTGCCAGCAGTTCCTCCGGGACTAGCGGCTACGAGCAGTACTTC,CASSSSGTSGYEQYF
-,-,TRBJ1-5,TRBV10-1,TGCGCCAGCAGTCGTGACAGCCCATGGCCCCAGCATTTT,CASSRDSPWPQHF
TRBD2,-,TRBJ2-1,TRBV2,TGTGCCAGCAGTCTTCCCTCGGCGGGAGAGGGCAATGAGCAGTTCTTC,CASSLPSAGEGNEQFF
TRBD2,-,TRBJ2-3,TRBV18,TGTGCCAGCTCACTAACTAGCGGGAGGGACACAGATACGCAGTATTTT,CASSLTSGRDTDTQYF
-,-,TRBJ1-1,TRBV10-3,TGTGCCATCAGTGAGTCGCTCGGAGAGGAAGCTTTCTTT,CAISESLGEEAFF
-,once,TRBJ1-6,TRBV6-1,TGTGCCAGCAGTGAAGACGGGGGCGAGGCTTCACCCCTCCACTTT,CASSEDGGEASPLHF
TRBD1,once,TRBJ1-2,TRBV28,TGTGCCAGCAGTTTGGGGACAGGGATTAGAGGTGGCTACACCTTC,CASSLGTGIRGGYTF
-,-,TRBJ2-1,TRBV3-1/TRBV3-2,TGTGCCAGCAGCCAAACCAATGAGCAGTTCTTC,CASSQTNEQFF
-,few,TRBJ1-1,TRBV19,TGTGCCAGTAGTATAGAGGAACGACCAACTAGTGAAGCTTTCTTT,CASSIEERPTSEAFF
TRBD2,few,TRBJ2-7,TRBV5-1,TGCGCCAGCAGTGATCCTAGCGGCGCCTACGAGCAGTACTTC,CASSDPSGAYEQYF
TRBD1,-,TRBJ2-5,TRBV11-2,TGTGCCAGCAGCTTAGGTCCGGACAGGGAGGAGACCCAGTACTTC,CASSLGPDREETQYF
-,-,TRBJ1-5,TRBV2,TGTGCCAGCAGGGGGACACTGGGGAATCAGCCCCAGCATTTT,CASRGTLGNQPQHF
-,-,TRBJ2-2,TRBV7-6,TGTGCCAGCAGCTTAGGAGAGGCGGGGGAGCTGTTTTTT,CASSLGEAGELFF
TRBD2,-,TRBJ2-7,TRBV5-1,TGCGCCAGCAGTTCCGGGACTACCTTCTACGAGCAGTACTTC,CASSSGTTFYEQYF
-,-,TRBJ2-7,TRBV11-1,TGTGCCAGCAGCTTCGTCGACGGGGGCGAGCAGTACTTC,CASSFVDGGEQYF
-,-,TRBJ1-1,TRBV15,TGTGCCACCAGCAGAGATCGTGGGTGGAACACTGAAGCTTTCTTT,CATSRDRGWNTEAFF
-,-,TRBJ1-1,TRBV19,TGTGCCAGTGATGACCCGAACACTGAAGCTTTCTTT,CASDDPNTEAFF
-,-,TRBJ2-7,TRBV19,TGTGCCAGTAGTATGGCTGGGGCCTACGAGCAGTACTTC,CASSMAGAYEQYF
-,-,TRBJ1-3,TRBV28,TGTGCCAGCAGTTCGGGATCTACCGCGGCTGGAAACACCATATATTTT,CASSSGSTAAGNTIYF
-,-,TRBJ2-5,TRBV6-5,TGTGCCAGCAGTTTTCGGGACGGATTCCAAGAGACCCAGTACTTC,CASSFRDGFQETQYF
-,-,TRBJ2-7,TRBV14,TGTGCCAGCAGCCAAGACTACAGATCCTCCTACGAGCAGTACTTC,CASSQDYRSSYEQYF
-,-,TRBJ1-5,TRBV28,TGTGCCAGCACCCCCGGGGGTCCTAGCAATCAGCCCCAGCATTTT,CASTPGGPSNQPQHF
-,-,TRBJ1-6,TRBV27,TGTGCCAGCAGTTTCAATCCGGGGTCGCCCCTCCACTTT,CASSFNPGSPLHF
-,once,TRBJ2-1,TRBV5-1,TGCGCCAGCAGCTTGGCCGGAGCCACTGAGCAGTTCTTC,CASSLAGATEQFF
-,-,TRBJ2-3,TRBV9,TGTGCCAGCAGCGCCGGACTGAGCACAGATACGCAGTATTTT,CASSAGLSTDTQYF
TRBD2,-,TRBJ2-5,TRBV28,TGTGCCAGCAGAGGGAGGGTGGAGACCCAGTACTTC,CASRGRVETQYF
-,-,TRBJ1-1,TRBV11-3,TGTGCCAGCAGCCGAGGACCGCTCGAAGCTTTCTTT,CASSRGPLEAFF
-,-,TRBJ2-7,TRBV9,TGTGCCAGCAGCGTAGAGGGGCAGTTCTACGAGCAGTACTTC,CASSVEGQFYEQYF
-,-,TRBJ1-2,TRBV5-6,TGTGCCAGCAGCTTGGGGGGCGCAAGTAATGGCTACACCTTC,CASSLGGASNGYTF
TRBD1,once,TRBJ2-1,TRBV20-1,TGCAGTGCTAGTGATCGACAGGGTTACAATGAGCAGTTCTTC,CSASDRQGYNEQFF
-,once,TRBJ1-5,TRBV28,TGTGCCAGCAGTACGCCCGGCAGGGGAAATCAGCCCCAGCATTTT,CASSTPGRGNQPQHF
-,-,TRBJ2-5,TRBV19,TGTGCCAGTAGTGGTAGGGGAGGAGAGACCCAGTACTTC,CASSGRGGETQYF
-,-,TRBJ1-6,TRBV6-5,TGTGCCAGCAGTTCTGGGACTTCACCCCTCCACTTT,CASSSGTSPLHF
TRBD1,few,TRBJ2-2,TRBV5-4,TGTGCCAGCAGCTACGCCGGACAGGGGGGGGAGCTGTTTTTT,CASSYAGQGGELFF
-,-,TRBJ1-1,TRBV5-1,TGCGCCAGCAGCTTGGTCGGGAGCGCTCCGGTCACTGAAGCTTTCTTT,CASSLVGSAPVTEAFF
-,-,TRBJ1-6,TRBV5-4,TGTGCCAGCAAATCAACAGTAACTCACTCCTCCTATAATTCACCCCTCCACTTT,CASKSTVTHSSYNSPLHF
-,-,TRBJ2-7,TRBV18,TGTGCCAGCTCACCACCGGGAACCCTCTACGAGCAGTACTTC,CASSPPGTLYEQYF
-,-,TRBJ2-1,TRBV7-3,TGTGCCAGCATTCGGGATGGAGGATCCTACAATGAGCAGTTCTTC,CASIRDGGSYNEQFF
-,-,TRBJ1-1,TRBV6-5,TGTGCCAGCAAGGGGGAAAGTGGCACTGAAGCTTTCTTT,CASKGESGTEAFF
-,-,TRBJ2-3,TRBV10-1,TGCGCCAGCAGTGAAGGATTAGGGGCAGATACGCAGTATTTT,CASSEGLGADTQYF